The clone carrying this TCR beta chain has a handful of counts. The antigen is not known. These data are taken from a study of blood T cells in healthy people across ages. Study-level points and caveats: Naive and antigen-experienced cells were not separated, limiting conclusive comparison.

Germline-derived CDR1 and CDR2 are DFQATT and SNEGSKA (reference sequence). V trimming: 0 bases; J trimming: 4 bases; junction bases outside the gene matches: 12. CDR3 length equals 17 residues. Roughly 10 milliliters of peripheral blood were drawn from each donor. Each sample provided at least 6 micrograms of extracted total RNA. The second PCR ran 7 to 11 cycles with a sample-barcoded 5' primer and J-beta primers. Each cDNA molecule was tagged by a template-switch adaptor that had 12 random nucleotides. MiXCR was run by TCRdb on the 5' RACE reads, yielding one entry per CDR3 protein. The sample consists of some 900,000 distinct CDR3 sequences, under 50% of them appearing once.

Sequenced input: blood. This TCR was sampled from a man in his thirties or forties in good health. The chain employs TRBV20-1 and TRBJ2-3, with 8 bases identical to TRBD2. The CDR3 DNA reads as TGCAGTGCTAGAGATCCGTTCGGGGGGGCCGGTTCAGATACGCAGTATTTT. It yields the protein CSARDPFGGAGSDTQYF.